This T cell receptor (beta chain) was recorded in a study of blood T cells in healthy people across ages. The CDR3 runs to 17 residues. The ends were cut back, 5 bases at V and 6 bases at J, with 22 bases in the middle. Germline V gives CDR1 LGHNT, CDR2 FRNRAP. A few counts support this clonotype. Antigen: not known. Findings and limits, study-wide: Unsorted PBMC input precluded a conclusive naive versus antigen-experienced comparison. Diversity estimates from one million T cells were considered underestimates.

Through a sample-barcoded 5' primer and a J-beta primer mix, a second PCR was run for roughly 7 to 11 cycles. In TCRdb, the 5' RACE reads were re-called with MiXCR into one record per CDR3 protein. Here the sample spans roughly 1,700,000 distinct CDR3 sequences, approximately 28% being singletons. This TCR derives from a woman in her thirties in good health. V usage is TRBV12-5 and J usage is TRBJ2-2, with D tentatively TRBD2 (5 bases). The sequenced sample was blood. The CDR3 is CASGLPLAGRRAGELFF. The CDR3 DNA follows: TGTGCTAGTGGTCTACCCCTGGCTGGCCGGCGGGCCGGGGAGCTGTTTTTT.